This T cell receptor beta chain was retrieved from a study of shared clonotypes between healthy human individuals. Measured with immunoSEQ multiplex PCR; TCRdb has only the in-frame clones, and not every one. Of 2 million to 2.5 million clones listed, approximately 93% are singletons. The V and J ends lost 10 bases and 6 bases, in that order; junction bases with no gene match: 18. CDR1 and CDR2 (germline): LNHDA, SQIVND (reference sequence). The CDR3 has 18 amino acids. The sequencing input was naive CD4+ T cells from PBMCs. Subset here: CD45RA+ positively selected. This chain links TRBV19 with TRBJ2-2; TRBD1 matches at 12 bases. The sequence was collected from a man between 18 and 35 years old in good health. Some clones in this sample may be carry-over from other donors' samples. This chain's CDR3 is CATPRPAGTGGVAGELFF. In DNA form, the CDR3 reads TGTGCCACTCCCCGTCCTGCCGGGACAGGGGGCGTCGCCGGGGAGCTGTTTTTT.